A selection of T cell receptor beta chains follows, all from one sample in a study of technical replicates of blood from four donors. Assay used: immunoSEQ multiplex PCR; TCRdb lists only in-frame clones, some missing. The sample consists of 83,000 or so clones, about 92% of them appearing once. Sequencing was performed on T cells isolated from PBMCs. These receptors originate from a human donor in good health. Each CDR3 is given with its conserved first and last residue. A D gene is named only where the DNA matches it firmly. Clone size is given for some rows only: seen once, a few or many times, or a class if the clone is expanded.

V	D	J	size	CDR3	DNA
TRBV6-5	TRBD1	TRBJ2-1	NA	CASSQTGGPYNEQFF	TGTGCCAGCAGTCAAACAGGGGGCCCCTACAATGAGCAGTTCTTC
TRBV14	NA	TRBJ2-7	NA	CASSQAAGVQYF	TGTGCCAGCAGCCAAGCGGCAGGGGTGCAGTACTTC
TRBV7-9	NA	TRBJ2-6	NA	CASSLPLARGANVLTF	TGTGCCAGCAGCTTACCCCTAGCGAGGGGGGCCAACGTCCTGACTTTC
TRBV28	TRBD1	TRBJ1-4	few	CASSSGTVEKLFF	TGTGCCAGCAGTTCCGGGACAGTCGAAAAACTGTTTTTT
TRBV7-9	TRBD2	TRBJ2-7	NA	CASSFGLAGLAYF	TGTGCCAGCAGCTTTGGACTAGCGGGGCTGGCGTACTTC
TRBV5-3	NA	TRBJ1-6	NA	CARSLGDRNNSPLHF	TGTGCCAGAAGCTTAGGGGATAGAAATAATTCACCCCTCCACTTT
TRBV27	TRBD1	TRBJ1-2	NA	CASSPATGDGYTF	TGTGCCAGCAGTCCCGCGACAGGGGATGGCTACACCTTC
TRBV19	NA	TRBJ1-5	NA	CASSIPGVSNQPQHF	TGTGCCAGTAGTATACCAGGGGTTAGCAATCAGCCCCAGCATTTT
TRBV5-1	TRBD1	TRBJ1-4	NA	CAQIQLRHGTAVETPTNEKLFF	TGCGCCCAGATCCAGCTCCGGCACGGGACAGCGGTAGAGACCCCAACTAATGAAAAACTGTTTTTT
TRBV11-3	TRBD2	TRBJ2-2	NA	CASSLAGHIKRGNGELFF	TGTGCCAGCAGCTTAGCGGGACATATTAAGCGGGGGAACGGGGAGCTGTTTTTT
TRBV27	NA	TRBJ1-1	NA	CASRKDEVRAEAFF	TGTGCCAGCAGGAAGGATGAGGTCAGGGCTGAAGCTTTCTTT
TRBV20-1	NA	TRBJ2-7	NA	CSARITYEQYF	TGCAGTGCTAGAATAACCTACGAGCAGTACTTC
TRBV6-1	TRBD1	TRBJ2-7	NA	CASSEAQGPLDEQYF	TGTGCCAGCAGTGAAGCACAGGGGCCCCTGGACGAGCAGTACTTC
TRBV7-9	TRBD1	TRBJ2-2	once	CASSLQGVKTGELFF	TGTGCCAGCAGTCTGCAGGGGGTAAAGACCGGGGAGCTGTTTTTT
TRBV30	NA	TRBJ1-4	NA	CAGDRAPGIGKLFF	TGTGCCGGTGACCGGGCCCCGGGGATTGGAAAACTGTTTTTT
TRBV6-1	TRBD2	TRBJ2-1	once	CASSEWVAGGAEQFF	TGTGCCAGCAGTGAATGGGTAGCGGGGGGTGCTGAGCAGTTCTTC
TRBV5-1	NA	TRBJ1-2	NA	CASSPTGYGYTF	TGCGCCAGCAGCCCGACGGGGTATGGCTACACCTTC
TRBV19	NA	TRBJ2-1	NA	CASNLGGVTVSYNEQFF	TGTGCCAGTAACCTAGGGGGGGTCACCGTCTCCTACAATGAGCAGTTCTTC
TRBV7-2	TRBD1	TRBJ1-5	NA	CASSLGTGVGYSNQPQHF	TGTGCCAGCAGCTTAGGGACAGGGGTGGGTTATAGCAATCAGCCCCAGCATTTT
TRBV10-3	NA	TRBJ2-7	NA	CAIRDDPGHSEQYF	TGTGCCATCAGAGATGACCCGGGACACTCCGAGCAGTACTTC
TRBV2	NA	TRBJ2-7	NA	CASTADIVYEQYF	TGTGCCAGCACCGCGGACATAGTCTACGAGCAGTACTTC
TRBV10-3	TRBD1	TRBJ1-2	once	CAISDDRGFANYGYTF	TGTGCCATCAGTGATGACAGGGGATTTGCTAACTATGGCTACACCTTC
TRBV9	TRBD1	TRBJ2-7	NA	CASSVGRRGQGLYEQYF	TGTGCCAGCAGCGTAGGAAGGAGGGGACAGGGACTATACGAGCAGTACTTC
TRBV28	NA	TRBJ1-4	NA	CASSTMRRFNEKLFF	TGTGCCAGCAGTACCATGCGGCGGTTTAATGAAAAACTGTTTTTT
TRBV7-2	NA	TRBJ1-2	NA	CASSRYQEDGYTF	TGTGCCAGCAGCCGTTATCAGGAGGACGGCTACACCTTC
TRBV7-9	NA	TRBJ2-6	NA	CASSLVDEVSGANVLTF	TGTGCCAGCAGCTTAGTGGATGAGGTCTCCGGGGCCAACGTCCTGACTTTC
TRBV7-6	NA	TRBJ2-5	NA	CASSPATGHTETQYF	TGTGCCAGCAGCCCAGCTACGGGACACACAGAGACCCAGTACTTC
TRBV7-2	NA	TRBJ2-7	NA	CASSHQVSPYEQYF	TGTGCCAGCAGCCACCAAGTGAGTCCCTACGAGCAGTACTTC
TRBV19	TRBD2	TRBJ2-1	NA	CASSNSGRIFDEQFF	TGTGCCAGTAGTAATAGCGGGAGAATTTTTGATGAGCAGTTCTTC
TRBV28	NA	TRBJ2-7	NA	CASSPRYEQYF	TGTGCCAGCAGTCCGCGGTACGAGCAGTACTTC
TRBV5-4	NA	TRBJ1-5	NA	CASSLDQDQPQHF	TGTGCCAGCAGCTTGGATCAGGATCAGCCCCAGCATTTT